A single sample gave rise to the 23 T cell receptor beta chains below, sequenced in a study of human T cells and chemical hapten exposure. MiXCR was run by TCRdb on the RACE reads, yielding one entry per CDR3 protein. The table has roughly 64,000 distinct CDR3 sequences, approximately 11% seen once. This sample's time point: patch test 3, about 24 weeks after DPC sensitization. The treatment here: therapeutic diphenylcyclopropenone sensitization with weekly scalp DPC. The sequences come from whole blood, collected in connection with sensitization to the hapten diphenylcyclopropenone (DPC). The receptors were sampled from a woman aged 25 to 39 with alopecia areata. Some clones in this sample may be carry-over from other donors' samples.

At least ten counts were recorded for this clonotype. The V call is TRBV12-3 or TRBV12-4, the J call TRBJ1-4; the D gene is possibly TRBD1 (6 bases). The CDR3 spans 13 residues. Deletions cut 3 bases from V and 8 bases from J, with 10 bases between. The CDR3 DNA sequence: TGTGCCAGCAGTTTCTCCCAGGGGGAAAAACTGTTTTTT. Translation gives CASSFSQGEKLFF.

The V gene is TRBV10-3, the J gene TRBJ2-6; possible D gene TRBD1, 5 bases. The germline V gene has CDR1 ENHRY and CDR2 SYGVKD. CDR3 length: 14 residues. Trimming stripped 7 bases from V and 0 bases from J, with 7 bases between. The CDR3 here is CAINQGSGANVLTF. In DNA, the CDR3 is TGTGCCATCAATCAGGGCTCTGGGGCCAACGTCCTGACTTTC.

The rearrangement links TRBV18 to TRBJ2-1, with D possibly being TRBD1 (6 bases). V was clipped by 3 bases and J by 6 bases, with 15 bases between them. The CDR3 runs to 15 residues. Germline loops: CDR1 KGHSH, CDR2 LQKENI. CDR3 in DNA: TGTGCCAGCTCACCGTTGACAGGTTTGGGCAATGAGCAGTTCTTC. Amino acid sequence: CASSPLTGLGNEQFF. The full variable domain, completed using reference TRBV18 and TRBJ2-1, is NAGVMQNPRHLVRRRGQEARLRCSPMKGHSHVYWYRQLPEEGLKFMVYLQKENIIDESGMPKERFSAEFPKEGPSILRIQQVVRGDSAAYFCASSPLTGLGNEQFFGPGTRLTVL.

The rearrangement uses TRBV29-1 and TRBJ1-2; D is unclear. The ends were cut back, 4 bases at V and 8 bases at J, with 5 bases in the middle. CDR1 and CDR2 (germline): SQVTM, ANQGSEA. The CDR3 loop spans 9 amino acids. CDR3 protein: CSVAPGYTF. The CDR3 DNA sequence: TGCAGCGTTGCCCCAGGCTACACCTTC.

This clonotype was detected a few times. The V call is TRBV20-1, the J call TRBJ2-1; 9 bases match TRBD2. The germline gives CDR1 DFQATT, CDR2 SNEGSKA (reference sequence). This CDR3 contains 15 residues. The V gene end was trimmed by 6 bases and the J gene end by 3 bases; junction bases not matched to a gene: 9. For the CDR3, the DNA is TGCAGTGCCCTTGACGGCGGGAGGGGCTACAATGAGCAGTTCTTC. Its translation: CSALDGGRGYNEQFF.

This clonotype was recorded a few times. J is TRBJ1-1 and V is TRBV29-1; 10 bases map to TRBD1. Trimming at V came to 7 bases and at J to 0 bases, leaving 11 bases not matched to a gene. Germline CDR1 reads SQVTM; CDR2 reads ANQGSEA. The CDR3 length is 16 residues. The CDR3 loop is CSGSWDRGPMNTEAFF. The CDR3 DNA reads as TGCAGCGGTAGTTGGGACAGGGGACCGATGAACACTGAAGCTTTCTTT.

The V gene is TRBV12-3 or TRBV12-4, the J gene TRBJ1-6, with 7 bases matching TRBD1. The CDR3 has 15 amino acids. The ends lost 6 bases at V and 7 bases at J; junction bases unmatched: 9. For the CDR3, the DNA is TGTGCCAGCAGCCAAATGTCAGGGGGGAATTCACCCCTCCACTTT. This encodes CASSQMSGGNSPLHF.

This clonotype was recorded at least ten times. This rearrangement joins TRBV9 to TRBJ1-1; D gene unclear. Germline V lookup: CDR1 SGDLS, CDR2 YYNGEE. This CDR3 has 15 residues. Trimming removed 4 bases from V and 0 bases from J, with 13 bases in between. Here the CDR3 reads CASSPRSLMNTEAFF. The CDR3 DNA reads as TGTGCCAGCAGCCCCCGAAGCCTCATGAACACTGAAGCTTTCTTT.

Many counts were recorded for this clonotype. The V gene is TRBV6-1, the J gene TRBJ1-1, with D uncertain. V lost 3 bases, J lost 2 bases, and 7 bases lay in between. CDR3 length: 13 amino acids. Germline CDR1 MNHNS, CDR2 SASEGT. DNA for the CDR3: TGTGCCAGCAGTGAGCCGGCCAACACTGAAGCTTTCTTT. Translation gives CASSEPANTEAFF.

This clonotype has a handful of counts. This chain joins TRBV12-3 or TRBV12-4 and TRBJ2-1, with 8 bases matching TRBD2. This CDR3 comprises 14 residues. The V and J ends lost 6 bases and 6 bases, in that order; junction bases with no gene match: 7. CDR3: CASRRSGSLNEQFF. CDR3 sequence (DNA): TGTGCCAGCAGAAGGAGCGGGAGCCTCAATGAGCAGTTCTTC.

This sequence joins TRBV27 and TRBJ2-1; TRBD2 matches at 7 bases. Per the germline V gene, CDR1 is MNHEY and CDR2 is SMNVEV (reference sequence). V lost 6 bases to trimming and J lost 6 bases; unmatched junction nucleotides: 11. This CDR3 is 15 amino acids long. The CDR3 reads CASRNPSGGINEQFF. Written as DNA, the CDR3 is TGTGCCAGCAGGAACCCTAGCGGTGGAATCAATGAGCAGTTCTTC.

This clonotype was counted at least ten times. The chain has TRBV5-1 and TRBJ2-1; D unclear. CDR3 length: 15 residues. CDR1 and CDR2 from the germline V gene are SGHRS and YFSETQ. V was pared by 0 bases and J by 0 bases, with 7 bases between. The CDR3 DNA is TGCGCCAGCAGCTTGGGGCAGACCTCCTACAATGAGCAGTTCTTC. Amino acid sequence: CASSLGQTSYNEQFF.

This clonotype has at least ten counts. This chain links TRBV18 with TRBJ1-5, with D uncertain. The V end lost 2 bases, the J end lost 7 bases, and 9 bases lay between the germline ends. The V gene's germline CDR1 is KGHSH and CDR2 LQKENI. This CDR3 has 13 residues. This CDR3 is CASSPGNGQPQHF. CDR3 DNA sequence: TGTGCCAGCTCACCAGGGAATGGACAGCCCCAGCATTTT.

This clonotype has at least ten counts. This chain connects TRBV5-4 to TRBJ2-1; 11 positions agree with TRBD2. CDR1 and CDR2 (germline): SGHNT, YYREEE (reference sequence). CDR3 size: 14 residues. V shed 3 bases and J 8 bases; nucleotides not matched to a gene: 4. CDR3 DNA sequence: TGTGCCAGCAGCTGGCTAGCGGGAGGCGATGAGCAGTTCTTC. As protein: CASSWLAGGDEQFF.

This rearrangement joins TRBV29-1 to TRBJ2-1; the match to TRBD2 covers 10 bases. Unmatched junction bases numbered 10, after V lost 4 bases and J lost 1 base. Germline lookup yields CDR1 SQVTM and CDR2 ANQGSEA. This CDR3 spans 17 amino acids. The CDR3 DNA sequence: TGCAGCGTTGGCGGGGGGCTAGCGGGAGTGTCCTACAATGAGCAGTTCTTC. Its protein is CSVGGGLAGVSYNEQFF.

This chain links TRBV7-8 with TRBJ2-3, with 10 bases aligning to TRBD2. J lost 5 bases, V lost 2 bases, and 7 bases had no gene match. CDR1 is SGHVS, CDR2 FQNEAQ, per germline. This CDR3 comprises 16 residues. CDR3 nucleotides: TGTGCCAGCAGCTTATCTGTAGCGGGAGGTGGAGATACGCAGTATTTT. It translates to CASSLSVAGGGDTQYF.

This clonotype was counted a few times. The chain joins TRBV12-3 or TRBV12-4 to TRBJ1-3; D might be TRBD1 (6 bases). CDR3 length: 14 residues. The ends were cut back, 6 bases at V and 4 bases at J, with 13 bases in the middle. The DNA for the CDR3 is TGTGCCAGCAGCCTACAGGGAGGCGGAAACACCATATATTTT. This translates into CASSLQGGGNTIYF.

This rearrangement joins TRBV18 to TRBJ1-1; no definite D call. Trimming left V 3 bases short and J 2 bases short, with 7 bases between. This CDR3 is built from 13 residues. Germline loops: CDR1 KGHSH, CDR2 LQKENI. CDR3 in DNA: TGTGCCAGCTCACCCCCAGTTAACACTGAAGCTTTCTTT. Residues: CASSPPVNTEAFF.

This clonotype was found a few times. The chain couples TRBV13 to TRBJ2-7; TRBD1 matches 7 bases. CDR3 length equals 13 residues. Germline CDR1 PRHDT, CDR2 FYEKMQ (reference sequence). V shed 1 base, J shed 7 bases, and the junction held 4 bases outside the gene matches. CDR3 protein: CASSLDRGDEQYF. In DNA form, the CDR3 reads TGTGCCAGCAGCTTAGACAGGGGAGATGAGCAGTACTTC.

The chain links TRBV28 to TRBJ1-1; 7 bases match TRBD1. Germline V CDR1 and CDR2: MDHEN, SYDVKM. The CDR3 runs 14 residues. V gave up 8 bases and J gave up 0 bases; unmatched junction bases: 6. The CDR3 region is CASRGDSMNTEAFF. Here the CDR3 DNA reads TGTGCCAGCCGGGGGGACAGCATGAACACTGAAGCTTTCTTT.

CDR3 in DNA: TGTGCCACCCAGGGGGGCACTGAAGCTTTCTTT. It encodes CATQGGTEAFF. This chain joins TRBV27 and TRBJ1-1; 7 bases match TRBD1. Germline CDR1 reads MNHEY; CDR2 reads SMNVEV (reference sequence). The CDR3 covers 11 residues. V trimming: 10 bases; J trimming: 4 bases; junction bases outside the gene matches: 3.

The V gene is TRBV11-3, the J gene TRBJ1-1; D is uncertain. V was pared by 0 bases and J by 4 bases, with 6 bases between. This CDR3 has 13 amino acids. CDR1 is SGHNT, CDR2 YENEEA, per germline. The CDR3: CASSLEAATEAFF. The CDR3 DNA reads as TGTGCCAGCAGCTTAGAAGCGGCCACTGAAGCTTTCTTT. Full variable domain (outside the CDR3, taken from reference TRBV11-3 and TRBJ1-1): EAGVVQSPRYKIIEKKQPVAFWCNPISGHNTLYWYLQNLGQGPELLIRYENEEAVDDSQLPKDRFSAERLKGVDSTLKIQPAELGDSAVYLCASSLEAATEAFFGQGTRLTVV.

CDR3 sequence (DNA): TGCGCCAGCAGCTTGAACGGACAGGGAGCAGGCAATGAGCAGTTCTTC. This encodes CASSLNGQGAGNEQFF. The chain employs TRBV5-1 and TRBJ2-1; 8 bases are shared with TRBD1. The CDR3 totals 16 residues. J gave up 6 bases and V 1 base, and 9 bases lay outside the gene matches. Germline V gene data show CDR1 as SGHRS and CDR2 as YFSETQ. The entire variable domain, with the rest obtained from reference TRBV5-1 and TRBJ2-1, is as follows: KAGVTQTPRYLIKTRGQQVTLSCSPISGHRSVSWYQQTPGQGLQFLFEYFSETQRNKGNFPGRFSGRQFSNSRSEMNVSTLELGDSALYLCASSLNGQGAGNEQFFGPGTRLTVL.